This T cell receptor beta chain was sequenced during a study of control samples from healthy donors and cancer patients. Only in-frame clones appear in the TCRdb table, and some are missing; sequencing was by immunoSEQ multiplex PCR. The data contain about 75,000 clones, around 84% of them singletons. The V gene lost 8 bases and the J gene lost 3 bases, with 10 bases spanning the gap. Germline CDR1 reads MNHEY; CDR2 reads SVGAGI. The CDR3 is made up of 13 amino acids. This chain connects TRBV6-5 to TRBJ2-2; D uncertain. The TCR comes from a man in his fifties in good health. Specimen: blood. The CDR3 loop is CASVSGHTGELFF. In DNA form, the CDR3 reads TGTGCCAGCGTTTCCGGGCACACCGGGGAGCTGTTTTTT.